These 18 T cell receptor beta chains originate from one sample sequenced in a study of lymphopenia after photon versus proton radiotherapy. This table comes from immunoSEQ multiplex PCR, and its TCRdb copy is limited to in-frame clones, with some not included. The sample contains over 50,000 clones, roughly 86% of which appear only once. The starting material was peripheral blood, obtained from a patient treated with photon-based radiotherapy. Receptors were obtained from a man aged 35-49 years with gastric cancer.

The chain links TRBV11-3 to TRBJ2-7, with D possibly matching TRBD2 (5 bases). The V gene's germline CDR1 is SGHNT and CDR2 YENEEA. V gave up 5 bases and J gave up 4 bases, with 12 bases separating them. The CDR3 runs 13 residues. The DNA for the CDR3 is TGTGCCAGCAGCGGGAGCCTAGGGTACGAGCAGTACTTC. This sequence encodes CASSGSLGYEQYF.

The chain links TRBV6-1 to TRBJ2-7, with a weak D call TRBD1 (6 bases). The CDR3 is 12 amino acids. The germline gives CDR1 MNHNS, CDR2 SASEGT. V was pared by 6 bases and J by 0 bases, with 6 bases between. For the CDR3, the DNA is TGTGCCAGCAGGGACAGCTCCTACGAGCAGTACTTC. Its translation is CASRDSSYEQYF.

The chain is built from TRBV6-5 and TRBJ1-4; weak D call: TRBD1 (5 bases). Germline V gene data show CDR1 as MNHEY and CDR2 as SVGAGI. There are 14 residues in the CDR3. Trimming removed 6 bases at V and 2 bases at J, with 10 bases between. CDR3 DNA: TGTGCCAGCAGACGACAGTTCACTAATGAAAAACTGTTTTTT. Protein sequence: CASRRQFTNEKLFF.

The chain employs TRBV9 and TRBJ1-5; 8 nucleotides line up with TRBD1. CDR1 and CDR2 (germline): SGDLS, YYNGEE. The CDR3 consists of 16 residues. Trimming at V came to 0 bases and at J to 3 bases, leaving 5 bases not matched to a gene. The CDR3 sequence: CASSVGQGQDNQPQHF. The CDR3 DNA reads as TGTGCCAGCAGCGTAGGACAGGGACAGGACAATCAGCCCCAGCATTTT.

V usage is TRBV7-8 and J usage is TRBJ2-7, with D perhaps matching TRBD1 or TRBD2 (5 bases each). The V end lost 5 bases, the J end lost 0 bases, and 14 bases lay between the germline ends. The CDR3 totals 15 residues. Germline assignment: CDR1 SGHVS and CDR2 FQNEAQ. The CDR3 is CASSHGTVSSYEQYF. In nucleotides, the CDR3 is TGTGCCAGCAGCCACGGGACGGTAAGCTCCTACGAGCAGTACTTC.

The CDR3 nucleotides are TGTGCCAGCAGCTCGCAAACGGGACAAGACAACGAGCAGTACTTC. Translated, it gives CASSSQTGQDNEQYF. The chain has TRBV5-5 and TRBJ2-7; maybe TRBD1 (6 bases). Germline CDR1 reads SGHKS; CDR2 reads YYEKEE (reference sequence). The CDR3 extends over 15 amino acids. The V end was cut by 3 bases, the J end by 5 bases, with 18 bases between.

The chain couples TRBV10-3 to TRBJ1-6, with 7 bases identical to TRBD1. This CDR3 has 15 amino acids. Germline CDR1 is ENHRY and CDR2 is SYGVKD. Trimming took 8 bases from V and 7 from J; bases not matched to a gene: 11. CDR3 bases: TGTGCCATCGGGACCCCGGGACAGTACAATTCACCCCTCCACTTT. Its translation: CAIGTPGQYNSPLHF.

The V gene is TRBV30, the J gene TRBJ1-3; TRBD1 matches 11 bases. Germline CDR1 reads GTSNPN; CDR2 reads SVGIG (reference sequence). This CDR3 comprises 13 residues. V dropped 8 bases and J dropped 0; count of bases not matched to a gene: 0. DNA for the CDR3: TGTGCCGGGACAGGGGGCTCTGGAAACACCATATATTTT. Its translation: CAGTGGSGNTIYF.

This clone was observed a few times. V gene TRBV13 combines with J gene TRBJ1-2; D possibly corresponds to TRBD1 (5 bases). The CDR3 runs 14 residues. CDR1 and CDR2 from the germline V gene are PRHDT and FYEKMQ (reference sequence). Trimming shortened V by 6 bases and J by 5 bases, and 16 bases separated the two germline ends. CDR3 loop: CASSQMGQEYGYTF. In DNA, the CDR3 is TGTGCCAGCAGTCAGATGGGGCAGGAGTATGGCTACACCTTC.

In this sample, this clone turned up once. The chain combines TRBV30 with TRBJ2-7; D perhaps matches TRBD1 (5 bases). Germline loops: CDR1 GTSNPN, CDR2 SVGIG (reference sequence). Trimming left V 5 bases short and J 7 bases short, with 9 bases between. There are 10 residues in the CDR3. The CDR3 DNA follows: TGTGCCTGGGGACAAAAGGAGCAGTACTTC. This sequence encodes CAWGQKEQYF.

This chain joins TRBV4-3 and TRBJ2-5; D is uncertain. This CDR3 is built from 14 residues. Germline-derived CDR1 and CDR2 are LGHNA and YSLEER. V lost 0 bases to trimming and J lost 5 bases, with 10 bases between them. The CDR3 bases are TGCGCCAGCAGCCAAGAGGCTGGATTCGAGACCCAGTACTTC. It is translated as CASSQEAGFETQYF.

The chain links TRBV19 to TRBJ1-5, with TRBD1 matching over 7 bases. The CDR3 loop spans 13 amino acids. From germline, CDR1 is LNHDA and CDR2 SQIVND (reference sequence). The ends lost 1 base at V and 7 bases at J; junction bases unmatched: 1. The DNA for the CDR3 is TGTGCCAGTAGTATAGGACAGGGCCAGCCCCAGCATTTT. This sequence encodes CASSIGQGQPQHF.

This clone was detected only a few times. The J gene is TRBJ2-3, the V gene TRBV5-1; 9 nucleotides agree with TRBD1. V shed 3 bases, J shed 5 bases, and the junction held 4 bases outside the gene matches. The CDR3 extends over 14 amino acids. CDR1 and CDR2 from the germline V gene are SGHRS and YFSETQ. DNA for the CDR3: TGCGCCAGCAGCTACAGGGGGCTGGAAGATACGCAGTATTTT. This codes for CASSYRGLEDTQYF.

This rearrangement joins TRBV5-1 to TRBJ1-5; D is possibly TRBD1 (6 bases). The germline V and J ends were trimmed by 0 bases and 3 bases, with 10 bases remaining between them. The CDR3 runs 15 residues. The V gene's germline CDR1 is SGHRS and CDR2 YFSETQ. The CDR3: CASSLGQGYNQPQHF. The CDR3 DNA is TGCGCCAGCAGCTTGGGGCAGGGGTACAATCAGCCCCAGCATTTT.

In its sample, this clone was seen a few times. This chain connects TRBV2 to TRBJ1-4; D may be TRBD1 (5 bases). The CDR3 spans 12 residues. In germline, CDR1 is SNHLY, CDR2 FYNNEI. Deletions cut 6 bases from V and 4 bases from J, with 6 bases between. CDR3 sequence (DNA): TGTGCCAGCAGGACAGATAATGAAAAACTGTTTTTT. Its protein product is CASRTDNEKLFF.

This rearrangement joins TRBV6-1 to TRBJ1-3; TRBD1 matches 9 bases. This CDR3 spans 15 amino acids. Germline-derived CDR1 and CDR2 are MNHNS and SASEGT. The J segment lost 2 bases and the V segment lost 6 bases, leaving 5 bases of the junction unmatched. The CDR3 nucleotides read TGTGCCAGCAGGTTGGGGACAGGGACTGGAAACACCATATATTTT. It translates to CASRLGTGTGNTIYF.

V gene TRBV10-3 combines with J gene TRBJ2-1, with 8 bases lining up with TRBD1. The trim removed 8 bases at V and 6 bases at J, leaving 6 bases unmatched. Germline V gives CDR1 ENHRY, CDR2 SYGVKD. CDR3 length: 13 residues. The CDR3 DNA reads TGTGCCATCGCACGACAGGGGTCCAATGAGCAGTTCTTC. As protein: CAIARQGSNEQFF.

The chain couples TRBV30 to TRBJ1-1; maybe TRBD1 (5 bases). The CDR3 totals 12 residues. V was clipped by 7 bases and J by 5 bases, with 14 bases between them. From germline, CDR1 is GTSNPN and CDR2 SVGIG (reference sequence). This CDR3 is CASRVRATEAFF. The CDR3 DNA reads as TGTGCCTCCCGGGTCAGGGCTACTGAAGCTTTCTTT.